The entry that follows covers one TCR beta chain sequence. Its target is not known. CDR1 and CDR2 (germline): SGHNT, YYREEE (reference sequence). The CDR3 length is 16 residues. V was pared by 4 bases and J by 7 bases, with 8 bases of the junction left unmatched. Each donor was healthy, and each was a bone marrow donor. This sample is drawn from a study of cytomegalovirus exposure and HLA in healthy donors. Study-level points and caveats: Earlier analysis found most TCR beta V segments productive about 87% or about 30% of the time. 150 to 200 TCR beta chains were listed as cytomegalovirus-associated.

PCR amplification relied on 60 Vbeta primers (plus 13 Jbeta primers). Sequencing was performed with immunoSEQ multiplex PCR; in TCRdb, only in-frame clones are kept and a portion is missing. The data contain some 130,000 clones, 75% of them singletons. This TCR was sampled from a man younger than 40 in good health and CMV-seronegative. The material sequenced was PBMCs. This rearrangement joins TRBV5-4 to TRBJ2-2; 12 nucleotides align to TRBD1. Here the CDR3 DNA reads TGTGCCAGCAGCCACGCGGGGGACAGGGGGCACGGGGAGCTGTTTTTT. This codes for CASSHAGDRGHGELFF.